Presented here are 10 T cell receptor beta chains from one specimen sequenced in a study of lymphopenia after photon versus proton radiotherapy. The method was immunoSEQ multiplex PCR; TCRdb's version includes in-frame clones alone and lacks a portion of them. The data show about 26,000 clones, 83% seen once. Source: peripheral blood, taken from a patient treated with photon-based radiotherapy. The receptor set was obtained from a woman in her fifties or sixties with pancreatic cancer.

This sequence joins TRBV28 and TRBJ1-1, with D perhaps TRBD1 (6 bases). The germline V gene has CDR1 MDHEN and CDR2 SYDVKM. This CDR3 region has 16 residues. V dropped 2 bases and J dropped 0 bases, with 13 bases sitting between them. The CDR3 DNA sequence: TGTGCCAGCAGTTTACTGTCAGGGGTGGTGAACACTGAAGCTTTCTTT. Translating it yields CASSLLSGVVNTEAFF.

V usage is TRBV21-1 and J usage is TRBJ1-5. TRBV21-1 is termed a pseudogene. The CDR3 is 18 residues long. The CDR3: CASSKGLPLGGNNQPQHF. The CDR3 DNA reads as TGTGCCAGCAGCAAAGGTCTCCCCCTTGGCGGGAATAATCAGCCCCAGCATTTT.

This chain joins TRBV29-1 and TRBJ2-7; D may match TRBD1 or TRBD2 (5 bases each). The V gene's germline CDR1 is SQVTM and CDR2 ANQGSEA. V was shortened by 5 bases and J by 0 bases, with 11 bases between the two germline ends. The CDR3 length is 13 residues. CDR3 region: CSVRDGNSYEQYF. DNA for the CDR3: TGCAGCGTTCGGGACGGAAACTCCTACGAGCAGTACTTC.

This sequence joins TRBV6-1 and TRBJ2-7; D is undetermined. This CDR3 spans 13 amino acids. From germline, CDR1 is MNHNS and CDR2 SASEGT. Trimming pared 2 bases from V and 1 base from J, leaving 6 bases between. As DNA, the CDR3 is TGTGCCAGCAGTGAATGGATGTCCTACGAGCAGTACTTC. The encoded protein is CASSEWMSYEQYF.

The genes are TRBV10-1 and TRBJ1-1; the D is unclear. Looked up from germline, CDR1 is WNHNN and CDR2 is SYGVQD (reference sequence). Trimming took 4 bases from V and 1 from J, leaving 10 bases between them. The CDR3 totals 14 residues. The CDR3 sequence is CASSAETSNTEAFF. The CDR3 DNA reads TGCGCCAGCAGTGCCGAGACATCGAACACTGAAGCTTTCTTT.

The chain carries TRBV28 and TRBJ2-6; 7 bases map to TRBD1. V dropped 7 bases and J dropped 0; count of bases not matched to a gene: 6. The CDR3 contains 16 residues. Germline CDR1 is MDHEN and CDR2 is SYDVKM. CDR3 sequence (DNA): TGTGCCAGCACTACAGGGGTAAGCTCTGGGGCCAACGTCCTGACTTTC. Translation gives CASTTGVSSGANVLTF. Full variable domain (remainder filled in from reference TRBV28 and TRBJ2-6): DVKVTQSSRYLVKRTGEKVFLECVQDMDHENMFWYRQDPGLGLRLIYFSYDVKMKEKGDIPEGYSVSREKKERFSLILESASTNQTSMYLCASTTGVSSGANVLTFGAGSRLTVL.

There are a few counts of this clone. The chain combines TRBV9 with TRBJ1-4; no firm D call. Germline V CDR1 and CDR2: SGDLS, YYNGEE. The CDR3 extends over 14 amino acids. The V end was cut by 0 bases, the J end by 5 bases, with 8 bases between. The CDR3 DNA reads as TGTGCCAGCAGCGTAGAGTGGGGAAATGAAAAACTGTTTTTT. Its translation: CASSVEWGNEKLFF.

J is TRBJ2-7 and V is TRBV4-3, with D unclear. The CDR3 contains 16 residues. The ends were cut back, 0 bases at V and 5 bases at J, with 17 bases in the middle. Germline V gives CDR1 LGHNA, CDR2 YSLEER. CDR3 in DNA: TGCGCCAGCAGCCAAGATATCAGCACGGGTCGGGACGAGCAGTACTTC. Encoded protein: CASSQDISTGRDEQYF.

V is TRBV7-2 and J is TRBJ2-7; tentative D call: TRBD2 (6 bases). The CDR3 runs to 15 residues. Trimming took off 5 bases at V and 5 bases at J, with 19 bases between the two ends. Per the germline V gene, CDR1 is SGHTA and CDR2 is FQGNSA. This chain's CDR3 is CASSPRGLPIDEQYF. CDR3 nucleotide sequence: TGTGCCAGCAGCCCGCGGGGACTCCCGATCGACGAGCAGTACTTC.

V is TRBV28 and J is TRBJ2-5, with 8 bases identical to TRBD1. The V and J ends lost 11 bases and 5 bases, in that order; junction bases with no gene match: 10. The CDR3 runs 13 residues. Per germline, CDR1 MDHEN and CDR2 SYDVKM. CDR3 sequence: CAGRQGMGETQYF. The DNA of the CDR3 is TGTGCCGGTAGACAGGGGATGGGGGAGACCCAGTACTTC.